A selection of T cell receptor beta chains follows, all from one sample in a study of T cells in Graves' hyperthyroidism and ophthalmopathy. MiXCR, applied by TCRdb to the multiplex PCR reads, yields one record per CDR3 protein. The sample includes about 250,000 distinct CDR3 sequences, approximately 23% seen only once; the top ten take around 64%. Sequenced input: blood. The receptors were sampled from a man aged 30-40 years with Graves' ophthalmopathy. Both conserved end residues are part of each CDR3. D genes are given only for firm matches. Clone size is stated in some rows and not others, as once, few, many or a class when expanded.

>.|.|TRBJ2-2|15|TRBV7-3
CASSLLGRNTGELFF
TGTGCCAGCAGCTTATTGGGGCGGAACACCGGGGAGCTGTTTTTC
>.|TRBD2|TRBJ2-3|15|TRBV20-1
CSAGAGTTTSDTQYF
TGCAGTGCTGGGGCCGGGACTACGACATCGGATACGCAGTATTTT
>many|TRBD1|TRBJ1-4|13|TRBV30
CAWGDRVYEKLFF
TGTGCCTGGGGGGACAGGGTATACGAAAAACTGTTTTTT
>many|TRBD1|TRBJ1-5|19|TRBV20-1
CSAPDNAGGSKGGNQPQHF
TGCAGTGCCCCGGACAACGCAGGGGGAAGTAAGGGTGGCAATCAGCCCCAGCATTTT
>.|.|TRBJ2-3|13|TRBV5-8
CASSKDRTDTQYF
TGTGCCAGCAGCAAGGACCGCACAGATACGCAGTATTTT
>.|TRBD1|TRBJ2-3|15|TRBV24-1
CATRDGTGGRDTQYF
TGTGCCACCAGGGATGGGACAGGGGGCCGAGATACGCAGTATTTT
>few|.|TRBJ2-1|13|TRBV27
CASSHNGGGGQFF
TGTGCCAGCAGCCACAATGGAGGGGGTGGGCAGTTCTTC
>many|.|TRBJ2-7|12|TRBV28
CASSFRQYEQYF
TGTGCCAGCAGTTTCCGACAGTACGAGCAGTACTTC
>few|.|TRBJ1-4|15|TRBV3-1
CASSKGSGANEKLFF
TGTGCCAGCAGCAAAGGGTCAGGGGCTAATGAAAAACTGTTTTTT
>few|.|TRBJ1-1|13|TRBV27
CATRRGVNTEAFF
TGTGCCACCCGTCGTGGAGTGAACACTGAAGCTTTCTTT
>.|TRBD1|TRBJ1-2|15|TRBV2
CASSFSRDRGHGYTF
TGTGCCAGCAGTTTTAGCCGGGACAGGGGGCACGGCTACACCTTC
>.|.|TRBJ1-2|17|TRBV11-2
CASSPVGWGALNYGYTF
TGTGCCAGCAGCCCTGTAGGGTGGGGGGCCCTTAACTATGGCTACACCTTC
>.|TRBD1|TRBJ1-2|14|TRBV2
CASSGGQTNYGYTF
TGTGCCAGCAGTGGGGGACAGACTAACTATGGCTACACCTTC
>.|TRBD1|TRBJ2-1|15|TRBV7-6
CASSLDPGGYNEQFF
TGTGCCAGCAGCTTAGATCCAGGGGGATACAATGAGCAGTTCTTC
>many|.|TRBJ1-1|14|TRBV7-9
CASSLGQEYTEAFF
TGTGCCAGCAGCTTAGGACAGGAGTACACTGAAGCTTTCTTT
>few|.|TRBJ2-7|15|TRBV5-1
CASSLLGTALYEQYF
TGCGCCAGCAGCTTGCTGGGAACGGCCCTATACGAGCAGTACTTC
>.|.|TRBJ2-1|13|TRBV19
CASKSGSWNEQFF
TGTGCATCCAAGTCCGGGAGTTGGAATGAGCAGTTCTTC
>few|.|TRBJ1-3|15|TRBV5-6
CASSFGRRSGNTIYF
TGTGCCAGCAGCTTCGGCAGACGCTCTGGAAACACCATATATTTT
>.|TRBD1|TRBJ1-5|19|TRBV28
CASSLLGAPQGEGNQPQHF
TGTGCCAGCAGTTTATTAGGGGCCCCACAGGGGGAAGGCAATCAGCCCCAGCATTTT
>few|.|TRBJ1-2|13|TRBV6-1
CASSRQHNYGYTF
TGTGCCAGCAGTCGACAGCATAACTATGGCTACACCTTC
>.|TRBD1|TRBJ1-1|14|TRBV28
CASRLQGANTEAFF
TGTGCCAGCAGGTTACAGGGGGCGAACACTGAAGCTTTCTTT
>many|.|TRBJ1-5|17|TRBV3-1
CASSPSGAGKPNQPQHF
TGTGCCAGCAGCCCCTCTGGAGCGGGCAAGCCCAATCAGCCCCAGCATTTT
>few|.|TRBJ1-1|11|TRBV12-3/TRBV12-4
CASSLSGRAFF
TGTGCCAGCAGTTTATCCGGCCGTGCTTTCTTT
>few|.|TRBJ2-3|18|TRBV20-1
CSVLSAGDGGLATDTQYF
TGCAGTGTCCTCTCTGCCGGGGACGGAGGATTGGCCACAGATACGCAGTATTTT
>many|TRBD1|TRBJ2-5|17|TRBV7-8
CASSPLGTGVFGETQYF
TGTGCCAGCAGCCCGCTTGGGACAGGGGTTTTTGGGGAGACCCAGTACTTC
>many|.|TRBJ2-3|15|TRBV20-1
CSAERREWGTDTQYF
TGCAGTGCAGAGCGTCGGGAGTGGGGCACAGATACGCAGTATTTT
>many|TRBD1|TRBJ2-7|14|TRBV11-3
CASSGTASSYEQYF
TGTGCCAGCAGCGGGACAGCGAGCTCCTACGAGCAGTACTTC
>.|TRBD2|TRBJ2-1|12|TRBV28
CASMEGGDEQFF
TGTGCCAGCATGGAGGGAGGGGATGAGCAGTTCTTC
>few|.|TRBJ1-2|13|TRBV5-1
CASSLGKDYGYTF
TGCGCCAGCAGCTTAGGGAAGGACTATGGCTACACCTTC
>few|.|TRBJ2-3|13|TRBV12-3/TRBV12-4
CASSFLPVDTQYF
TGTGCCAGCAGTTTTTTGCCAGTAGATACGCAGTATTTT
>few|.|TRBJ1-2|14|TRBV28
CASSPPGEYYGYTF
TGTGCCAGCAGTCCCCCCGGGGAGTACTATGGCTACACCTTC